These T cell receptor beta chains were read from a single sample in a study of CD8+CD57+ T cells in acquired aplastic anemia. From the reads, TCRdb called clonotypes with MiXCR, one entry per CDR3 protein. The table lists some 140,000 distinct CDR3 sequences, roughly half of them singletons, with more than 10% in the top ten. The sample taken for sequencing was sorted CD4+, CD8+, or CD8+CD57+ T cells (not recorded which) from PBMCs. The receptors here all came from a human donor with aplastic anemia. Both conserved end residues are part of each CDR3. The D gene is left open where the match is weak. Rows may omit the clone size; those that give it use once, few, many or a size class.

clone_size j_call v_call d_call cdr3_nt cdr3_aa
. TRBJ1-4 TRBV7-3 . TGTGCCAGCAGCTCTCCGGATGAAAAACTGTTTTTT CASSSPDEKLFF
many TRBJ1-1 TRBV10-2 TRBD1 TGCGCCAGCAGTGCCCGGACAGGACGGAACACTGAAGCTTTCTTT CASSARTGRNTEAFF
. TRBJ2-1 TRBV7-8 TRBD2 TGTGCCAGCAGCCCCCCCTGGACTAGCGTCTATGAGCAGTTCTTC CASSPPWTSVYEQFF
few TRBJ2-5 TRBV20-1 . TGCAGTGCTCTCAGGGGAGAGACCCAGTACTTC CSALRGETQYF
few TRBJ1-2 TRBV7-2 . TGTGCCAGCAGCTTACAAATGGGGCCGAACTATGGCTACACCTTC CASSLQMGPNYGYTF
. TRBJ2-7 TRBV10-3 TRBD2 TGTGCCATCAGTGAGTTTGAGGGGAGGGAGTGGGCCGTCGAGCAGTACTTC CAISEFEGREWAVEQYF
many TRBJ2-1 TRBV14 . TGTGCCAGCAGCCGGAGACGGGATGAGGAGGGGAAAGGGGACGAGCAGTTCTTC CASSRRRDEEGKGDEQFF
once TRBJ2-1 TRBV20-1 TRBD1 TGCAGTGCCCGGCCGGACAGGGGCGACCTTACGTACAATGAGCAGTTCTTC CSARPDRGDLTYNEQFF
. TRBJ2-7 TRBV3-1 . TGTGCCAGCACCCCATTCAAGGGAGATCCCCCCTACGAGCAGTACTTC CASTPFKGDPPYEQYF
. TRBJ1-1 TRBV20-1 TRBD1 TGCAGTGGACAGGGGAACACTGAAGCTTTCTTT CSGQGNTEAFF
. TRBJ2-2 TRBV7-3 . TGTGCCAGCAGCTTAGGGCGCGATGACACCGGGGAGCTGTTTTTT CASSLGRDDTGELFF
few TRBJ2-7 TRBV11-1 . TGTGCCAGCAGTTCTAGCGGCACCCCCTCAGGGGTCCACGAGCAGTACTTC CASSSSGTPSGVHEQYF
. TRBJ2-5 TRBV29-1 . TGCAGCGTTCAACGGTCAACCGGGGAGACCCAGTACTTC CSVQRSTGETQYF
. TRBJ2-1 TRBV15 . TGTGCCACCAGCTTAGCCAAGACCCGTGAGCAGTTCTTC CATSLAKTREQFF
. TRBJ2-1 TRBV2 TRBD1 TGTACCAGCAGCTCCAGGTCGGGACAGGGGTTGAATGAGCAGTTCTTC CTSSSRSGQGLNEQFF
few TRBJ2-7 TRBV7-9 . TGTGCCAGCAGCTCTTCTGTCTCCTACGAGCAGTACTTC CASSSSVSYEQYF
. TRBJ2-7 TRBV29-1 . TGCAGCGTTGGTGAGGGTAGCGAGCAGTACTTC CSVGEGSEQYF
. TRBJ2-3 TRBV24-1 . TGTGCCACGAAGACGGCAGATACGCAGTATTTT CATKTADTQYF
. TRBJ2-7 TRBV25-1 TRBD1 TGCGCCAGCAGTAGAACAACAGGGGGAGAGCAGTACTTC CASSRTTGGEQYF
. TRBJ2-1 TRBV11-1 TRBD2 TGTGCCAGCAGCGCGATAGCGGGGGGGAATGAGCAGTTCTTC CASSAIAGGNEQFF
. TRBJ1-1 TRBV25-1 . TGTGCCAGCAGTTTTTTTCCCCCATCCAGTTCTCCCATCGGCACTGAAGCTTTCTTT CASSFFPPSSSPIGTEAFF
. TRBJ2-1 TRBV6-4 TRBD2 TGTGCCAGCAGTGACTCGAGCGGGGACAATGAGCAGTTCTTC CASSDSSGDNEQFF
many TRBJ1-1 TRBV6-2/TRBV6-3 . TGTGCCAGCCGCACAGGGAGAAACACTGAAGCTTTCTTT CASRTGRNTEAFF
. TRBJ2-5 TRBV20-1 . TGCAGTGCTATTGTCGCAGGAGTTAGGGAGACCCAGTACTTC CSAIVAGVRETQYF
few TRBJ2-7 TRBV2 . TGTGCCAGCAGGGACAACTCCTACGAGCAGTACTTC CASRDNSYEQYF
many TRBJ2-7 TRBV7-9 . TGTGCCAGCAGCCCCGGAGAGGTCGCCTACGAGCAGTACTTC CASSPGEVAYEQYF
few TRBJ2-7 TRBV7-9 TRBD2 TGTGCCAGCAGCCCCGGGGGAGGGGCAGCGTACTTC CASSPGGGAAYF
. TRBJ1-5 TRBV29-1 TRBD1 TGCAGCGTTGCGGGTGGTGGGCAGGGGGTAATTCAGCCCCAGCATTTT CSVAGGGQGVIQPQHF
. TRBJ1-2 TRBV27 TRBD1 TGTGCCAGCAGCACAGGGGGACAGGGCGGCTACACCTTC CASSTGGQGGYTF
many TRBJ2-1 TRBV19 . TGTGCCAGTAGTTTAGGACCCAACTCCTACAATGAGCAGTTCTTC CASSLGPNSYNEQFF
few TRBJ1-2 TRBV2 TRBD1 TGTGCCAGCAGTGAAGTGCTCCGGGACAGGAGCTATGGCTACACCTTC CASSEVLRDRSYGYTF
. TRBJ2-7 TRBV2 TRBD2 TGTGCCAGTCGACTAGCGGACTACGAGCAGTACTTC CASRLADYEQYF
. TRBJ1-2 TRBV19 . TGTGCCAGTAGTATAAACCCAGGGGCGCGGGGCTACACCTTC CASSINPGARGYTF
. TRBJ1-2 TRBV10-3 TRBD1 TGTGCCATCAGTGAGTCCGGGACAGATGGCTACACCTTC CAISESGTDGYTF
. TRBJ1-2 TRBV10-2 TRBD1 TGCGCCAGCAGTGAGTCGCGACAGGGACTTGGCTACACCTTC CASSESRQGLGYTF
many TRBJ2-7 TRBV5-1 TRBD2 TGCGCCAGCAGCCGCGAGACTAGCGGGGGCTACGAGCAGTACTTC CASSRETSGGYEQYF
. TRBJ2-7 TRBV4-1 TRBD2 TGCGCCAGCAGCCCGACTAGCGGGGGGCCCCCAAGCTACGAGCAGTACTTC CASSPTSGGPPSYEQYF
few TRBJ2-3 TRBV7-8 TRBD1 TGTGCCAGCAGCTTATACAGGGGGCCGACAGATACGCAGTATTTT CASSLYRGPTDTQYF
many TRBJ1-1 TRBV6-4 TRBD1 TGTGCCAGCAGTGAAAGATGGACAGGCGCTAACACTGAAGCTTTCTTT CASSERWTGANTEAFF
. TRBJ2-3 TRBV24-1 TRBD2 TGTGCCACCAGTGAAGGTAGCGGGGCGAGCACAGATACGCAGTATTTT CATSEGSGASTDTQYF
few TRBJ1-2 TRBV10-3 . TGTGCCATCACAGGGAGGGATGGCTACACCTTC CAITGRDGYTF
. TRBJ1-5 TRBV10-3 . TGTGCCATCAGTGGAAGTGATCAGCCCCAGCATTTT CAISGSDQPQHF
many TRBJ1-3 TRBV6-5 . TGTGCCAGCAGTTACGGTCCACCTGGAAACACCATATATTTT CASSYGPPGNTIYF
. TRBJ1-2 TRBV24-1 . TGTGCCACCAGCAGCCAAACCCAGATGCTCTATGGCTACACCTTC CATSSQTQMLYGYTF
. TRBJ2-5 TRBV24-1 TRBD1 TGTGCCACCAGCGGGACAGACCCTTCGGAGACCCAATACTTC CATSGTDPSETQYF
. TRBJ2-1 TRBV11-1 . TGTGCCAGCATCCTCTACGTGGGGGTAAACAATGAGCAGTTCTTC CASILYVGVNNEQFF
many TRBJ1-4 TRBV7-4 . TGTGCCAGCAGCCTCCGACAGAAGGCAACTAATGAAAAACTGTTTTTT CASSLRQKATNEKLFF
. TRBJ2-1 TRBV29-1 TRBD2 TGCAGCGCCCGAGCGGGAGTAACCTTCTTC CSARAGVTFF
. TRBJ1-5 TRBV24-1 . TGTGCCACTCACCCAGGAAATAGCAATCAGCCCCAGCATTTT CATHPGNSNQPQHF
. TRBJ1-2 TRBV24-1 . TGTGCCACCAGTGATTCTAGTGGATATGGCTACACCTTC CATSDSSGYGYTF
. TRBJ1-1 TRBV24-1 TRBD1 TGTGCCACCAGTGATCCGGGGACAGATGAAGCTTTCTTT CATSDPGTDEAFF
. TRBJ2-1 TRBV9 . TGTGCCAGCAGCGTAGACGGAAACTCCTACAATGAGCAGTTCTTC CASSVDGNSYNEQFF
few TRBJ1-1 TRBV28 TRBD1 TGTGCCATACAATCAGGGGGATACACTGAAGCTTTCTTT CAIQSGGYTEAFF